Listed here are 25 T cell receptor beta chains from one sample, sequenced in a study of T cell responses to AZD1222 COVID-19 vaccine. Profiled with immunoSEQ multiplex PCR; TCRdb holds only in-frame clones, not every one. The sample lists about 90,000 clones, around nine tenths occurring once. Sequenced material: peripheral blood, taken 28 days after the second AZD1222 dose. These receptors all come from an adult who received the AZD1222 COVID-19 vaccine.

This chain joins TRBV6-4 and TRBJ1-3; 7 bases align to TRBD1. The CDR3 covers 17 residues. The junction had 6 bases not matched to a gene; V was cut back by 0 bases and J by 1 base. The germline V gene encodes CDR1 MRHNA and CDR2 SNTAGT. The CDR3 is CASSDSGTVASGNTIYF. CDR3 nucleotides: TGTGCCAGCAGTGACTCTGGGACAGTCGCTTCTGGAAACACCATATATTTT.

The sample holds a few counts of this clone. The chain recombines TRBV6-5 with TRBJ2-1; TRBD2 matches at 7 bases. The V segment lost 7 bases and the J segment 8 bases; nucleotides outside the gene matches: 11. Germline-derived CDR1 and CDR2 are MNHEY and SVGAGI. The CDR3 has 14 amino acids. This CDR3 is CASIFGGFSDEQFF. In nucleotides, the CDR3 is TGTGCCAGCATTTTCGGGGGGTTTTCGGATGAGCAGTTCTTC.

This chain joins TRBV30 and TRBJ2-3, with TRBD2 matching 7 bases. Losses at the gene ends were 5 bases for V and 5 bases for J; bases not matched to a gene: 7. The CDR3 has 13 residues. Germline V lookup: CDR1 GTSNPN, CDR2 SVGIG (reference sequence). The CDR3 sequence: CAWDRGGRDTQYF. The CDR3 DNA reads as TGTGCCTGGGACCGGGGAGGGAGAGATACGCAGTATTTT.

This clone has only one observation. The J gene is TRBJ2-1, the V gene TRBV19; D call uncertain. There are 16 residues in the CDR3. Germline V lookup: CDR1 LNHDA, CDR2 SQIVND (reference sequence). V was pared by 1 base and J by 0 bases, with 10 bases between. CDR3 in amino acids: CASSIASRSSYNEQFF. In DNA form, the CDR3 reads TGTGCCAGTAGTATAGCTTCGAGAAGCTCCTACAATGAGCAGTTCTTC.

The CDR3, as DNA: TGTGCCAGCACCCAAGAATCGGGCCTCTATGGCTACACCTTC. It is translated as CASTQESGLYGYTF. The chain couples TRBV9 to TRBJ1-2; D is unclear. Germline CDR1 reads SGDLS; CDR2 reads YYNGEE. The V end lost 6 bases, the J end lost 4 bases, and 16 bases lay between the germline ends. The CDR3 has 14 amino acids.

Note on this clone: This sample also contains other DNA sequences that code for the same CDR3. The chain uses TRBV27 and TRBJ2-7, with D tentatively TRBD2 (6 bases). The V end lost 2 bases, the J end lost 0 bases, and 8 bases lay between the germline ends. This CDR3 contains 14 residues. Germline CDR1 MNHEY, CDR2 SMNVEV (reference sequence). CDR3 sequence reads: CASSLVGSSYEQYF. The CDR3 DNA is TGTGCCAGCAGTTTAGTCGGGAGCTCCTACGAGCAGTACTTC.

In DNA, the CDR3 is TGTGCCAGCAGCTTAAGCCTGAGCTCCTACAATGAGCAGTTCTTC. Translating it yields CASSLSLSSYNEQFF. The chain carries TRBV7-3 and TRBJ2-1; D uncertain. The CDR3 is made up of 15 amino acids. From germline, CDR1 is SGHTA and CDR2 FQGTGA. The V and J ends lost 1 base and 0 bases respectively, with 7 bases between them.

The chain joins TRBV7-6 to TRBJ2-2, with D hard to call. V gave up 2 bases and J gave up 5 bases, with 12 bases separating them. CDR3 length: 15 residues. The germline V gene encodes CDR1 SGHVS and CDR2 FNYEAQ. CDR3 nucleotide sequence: TGTGCCAGCAGCTTAAGGAAACCCGGGACCGGGGAGCTGTTTTTT. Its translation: CASSLRKPGTGELFF. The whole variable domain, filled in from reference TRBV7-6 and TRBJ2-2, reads GAGVSQSPRYKVTKRGQDVALRCDPISGHVSLYWYRQALGQGPEFLTYFNYEAQQDKSGLPNDRFSAERPEGSISTLTIQRTEQRDSAMYRCASSLRKPGTGELFFGEGSRLTVL.

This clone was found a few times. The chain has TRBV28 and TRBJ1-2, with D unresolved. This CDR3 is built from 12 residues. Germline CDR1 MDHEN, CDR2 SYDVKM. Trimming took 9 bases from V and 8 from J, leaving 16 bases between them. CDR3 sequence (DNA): TGTGCCAGTTTACGGTGGGGTGGGGGCTACACCTTC. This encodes CASLRWGGGYTF.

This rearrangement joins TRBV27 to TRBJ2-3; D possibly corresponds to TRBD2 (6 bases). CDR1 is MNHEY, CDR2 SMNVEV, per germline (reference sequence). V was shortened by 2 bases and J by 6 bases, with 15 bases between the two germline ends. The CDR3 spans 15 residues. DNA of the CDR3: TGTGCCAGCAGTTTAAGCTGGGGGGTACCGGATACGCAGTATTTT. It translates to CASSLSWGVPDTQYF.

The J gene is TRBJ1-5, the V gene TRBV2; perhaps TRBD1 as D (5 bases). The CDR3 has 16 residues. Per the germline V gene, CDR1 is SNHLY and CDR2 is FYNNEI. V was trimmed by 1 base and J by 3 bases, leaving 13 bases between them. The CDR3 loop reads CASSEVGSGLNQPQHF. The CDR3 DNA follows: TGTGCCAGCAGTGAAGTAGGGTCGGGGCTCAATCAGCCCCAGCATTTT.

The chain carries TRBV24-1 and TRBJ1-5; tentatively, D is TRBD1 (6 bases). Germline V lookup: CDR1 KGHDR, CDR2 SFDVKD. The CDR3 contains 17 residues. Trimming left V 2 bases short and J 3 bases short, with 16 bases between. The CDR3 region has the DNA TGTGCCACCAGTGATTCGCCCAGGGGAGCGGTCAATCAGCCCCAGCATTTT. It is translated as CATSDSPRGAVNQPQHF.

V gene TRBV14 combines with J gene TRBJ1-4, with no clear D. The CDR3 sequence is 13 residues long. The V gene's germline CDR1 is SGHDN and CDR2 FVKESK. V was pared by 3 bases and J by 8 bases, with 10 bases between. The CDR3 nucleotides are TGTGCCAGCAGCCAGGCCAGGTGGGAAAAACTGTTTTTT. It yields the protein CASSQARWEKLFF.

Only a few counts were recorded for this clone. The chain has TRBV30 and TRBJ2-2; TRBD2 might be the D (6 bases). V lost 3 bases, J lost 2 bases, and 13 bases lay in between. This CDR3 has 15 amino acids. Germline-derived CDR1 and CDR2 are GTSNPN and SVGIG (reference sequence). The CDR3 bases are TGTGCCTGGAGGGGGGGACGGAAAAACACCGGGGAGCTGTTTTTT. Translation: CAWRGGRKNTGELFF.

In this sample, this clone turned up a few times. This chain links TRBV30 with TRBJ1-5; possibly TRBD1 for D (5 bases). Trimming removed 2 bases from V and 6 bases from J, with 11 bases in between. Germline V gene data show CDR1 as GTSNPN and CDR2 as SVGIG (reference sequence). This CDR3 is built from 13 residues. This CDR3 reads CAWSRDQTQPQHF. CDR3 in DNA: TGTGCCTGGAGTCGGGACCAAACTCAGCCCCAGCATTTT.

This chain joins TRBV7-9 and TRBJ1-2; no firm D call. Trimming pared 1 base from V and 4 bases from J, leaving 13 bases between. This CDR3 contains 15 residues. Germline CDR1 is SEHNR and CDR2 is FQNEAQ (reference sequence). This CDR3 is CASSLEVSGIYGYTF. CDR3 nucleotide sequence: TGTGCCAGCAGCTTAGAGGTCTCAGGAATCTATGGCTACACCTTC.

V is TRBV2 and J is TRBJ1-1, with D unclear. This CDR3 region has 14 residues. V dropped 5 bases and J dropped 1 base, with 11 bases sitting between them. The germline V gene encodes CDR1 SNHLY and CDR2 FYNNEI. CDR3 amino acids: CASSLKTQNTEAFF. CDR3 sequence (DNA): TGTGCCAGCAGTCTCAAGACGCAGAACACTGAAGCTTTCTTT. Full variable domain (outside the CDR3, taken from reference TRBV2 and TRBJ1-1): EPEVTQTPSHQVTQMGQEVILRCVPISNHLYFYWYRQILGQKVEFLVSFYNNEISEKSEIFDDQFSVERPDGSNFTLKIRSTKLEDSAMYFCASSLKTQNTEAFFGQGTRLTVV.

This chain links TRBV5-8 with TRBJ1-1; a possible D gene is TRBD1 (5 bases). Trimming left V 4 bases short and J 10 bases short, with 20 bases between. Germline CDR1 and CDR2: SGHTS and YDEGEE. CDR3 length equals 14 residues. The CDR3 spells CASSPTWDPRGAFF. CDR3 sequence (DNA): TGTGCCAGCAGCCCCACTTGGGACCCCCGGGGAGCTTTCTTT.

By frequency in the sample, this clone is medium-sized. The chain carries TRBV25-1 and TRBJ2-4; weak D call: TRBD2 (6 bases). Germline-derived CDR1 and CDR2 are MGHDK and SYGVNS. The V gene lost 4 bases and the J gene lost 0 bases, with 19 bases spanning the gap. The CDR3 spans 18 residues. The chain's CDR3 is CASSATTGTGLAKNIQYF. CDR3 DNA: TGTGCCAGCAGTGCTACAACCGGGACGGGACTAGCCAAAAACATTCAGTACTTC.

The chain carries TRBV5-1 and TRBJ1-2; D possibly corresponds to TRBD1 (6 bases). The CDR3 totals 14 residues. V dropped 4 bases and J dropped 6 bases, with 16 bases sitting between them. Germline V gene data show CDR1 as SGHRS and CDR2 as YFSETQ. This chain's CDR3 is CASSPTGRRNGYTF. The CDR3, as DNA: TGCGCCAGCAGCCCTACAGGGAGACGAAATGGCTACACCTTC.

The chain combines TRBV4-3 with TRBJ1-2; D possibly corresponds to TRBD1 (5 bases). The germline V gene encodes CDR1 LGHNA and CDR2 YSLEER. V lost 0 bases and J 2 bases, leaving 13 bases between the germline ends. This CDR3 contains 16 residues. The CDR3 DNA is TGCGCCAGCAGCCAAGATTGGCAGGGCCTCAACTATGGCTACACCTTC. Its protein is CASSQDWQGLNYGYTF.

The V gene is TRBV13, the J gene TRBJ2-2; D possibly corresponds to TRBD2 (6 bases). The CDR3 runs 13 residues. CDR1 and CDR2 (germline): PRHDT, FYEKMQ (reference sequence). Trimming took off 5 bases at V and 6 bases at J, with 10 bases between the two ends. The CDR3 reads CASSPWGAGELFF. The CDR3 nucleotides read TGTGCCAGCAGCCCCTGGGGGGCCGGGGAGCTGTTTTTT.

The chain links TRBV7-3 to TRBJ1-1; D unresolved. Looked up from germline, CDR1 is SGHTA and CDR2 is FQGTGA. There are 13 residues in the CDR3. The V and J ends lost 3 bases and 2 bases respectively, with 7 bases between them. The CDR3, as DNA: TGTGCCAGCAGCTTCTACCAAAACACTGAAGCTTTCTTT. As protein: CASSFYQNTEAFF.

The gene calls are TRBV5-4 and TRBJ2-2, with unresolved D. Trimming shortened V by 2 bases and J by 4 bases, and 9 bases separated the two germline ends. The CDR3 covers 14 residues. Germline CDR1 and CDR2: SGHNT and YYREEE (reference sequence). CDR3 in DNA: TGTGCCAGCAGCTTACTGGTCGGCACCGGGGAGCTGTTTTTT. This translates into CASSLLVGTGELFF.

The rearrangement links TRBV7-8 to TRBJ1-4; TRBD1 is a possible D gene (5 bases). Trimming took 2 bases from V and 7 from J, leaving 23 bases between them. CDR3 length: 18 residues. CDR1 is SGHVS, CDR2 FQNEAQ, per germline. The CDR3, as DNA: TGTGCCAGCAGCTTATCCCTGGACACCTTATCACCTAGTGAAAAACTGTTTTTT. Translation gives CASSLSLDTLSPSEKLFF. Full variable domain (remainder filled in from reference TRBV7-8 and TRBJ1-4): GAGVSQSPRYKVAKRGQDVALRCDPISGHVSLFWYQQALGQGPEFLTYFQNEAQLDKSGLPSDRFFAERPEGSVSTLKIQRTQQEDSAVYLCASSLSLDTLSPSEKLFFGSGTQLSVL.